The 19 T cell receptor beta chains below all came from one sample that was sequenced in a study of OX40 agonist ivuxolimab in advanced cancers. Method: immunoSEQ multiplex PCR; TCRdb's copy keeps in-frame clones and lacks some. The sample yields about 46,000 clones, 80% seen once. Sequencing was performed on CD4+ or CD8+ T cells sorted from blood, taken in a trial of the OX40 agonist ivuxolimab. The receptors come from an adult with an advanced solid tumor such as melanoma, head and neck, liver or kidney cancer.

The chain uses TRBV4-1 and TRBJ2-1; the D is unclear. Germline CDR1 reads MGHRA; CDR2 reads YSYEKL. Deletions cut 1 base from V and 9 bases from J, with 19 bases between. This CDR3 is 16 amino acids long. The CDR3 DNA sequence: TGCGCCAGCAGCCAAGGGGCGCTAGAATTTACAGCTGAGCAGTTCTTC. It codes for CASSQGALEFTAEQFF.

The chain uses TRBV9 and TRBJ2-1; TRBD2 agrees at 10 bases. Germline V gives CDR1 SGDLS, CDR2 YYNGEE. With 2 bases clipped from V and 7 bases from J, the junction kept 6 bases outside the gene matches. The CDR3 runs 15 residues. The CDR3 nucleotides are TGTGCCAGCAGCGTGGGGCCGACTAGCGGGAATGAGCAGTTCTTC. As protein: CASSVGPTSGNEQFF.

This rearrangement joins TRBV6-1 to TRBJ1-5, with D maybe TRBD1 (6 bases). Germline V gene lookup returns CDR1 MNHNS and CDR2 SASEGT. The CDR3 totals 13 residues. Trimming cost V 2 bases and J 10 bases, with 12 bases left between them. The CDR3 reads CASSERQVSPQHF. The CDR3 DNA sequence: TGTGCCAGCAGTGAAAGACAGGTCTCTCCCCAGCATTTT.

Concerning this clone itself: The same CDR3 also results from other DNA sequences found in this sample. The rearrangement joins TRBV5-1 to TRBJ2-1; 7 bases match TRBD2. The CDR3 has 15 residues. Germline V gene lookup returns CDR1 SGHRS and CDR2 YFSETQ. With 0 bases clipped from V and 4 bases from J, the junction kept 4 bases outside the gene matches. The CDR3 loop reads CASSLAGRGYNEQFF. CDR3 nucleotides: TGCGCCAGCAGCTTGGCGGGGAGGGGATACAATGAGCAGTTCTTC.

The V call is TRBV29-1, the J call TRBJ1-1; D is perhaps TRBD1 (5 bases). The V end was cut by 1 base, the J end by 5 bases, with 11 bases between. In germline, CDR1 is SQVTM, CDR2 ANQGSEA. The CDR3 runs 13 residues. The DNA of the CDR3 is TGCAGCGTTGAAGGCCAGGGAGGAACTGAAGCTTTCTTT. Amino acid sequence: CSVEGQGGTEAFF. Variable domain in full (rest from reference TRBV29-1 and TRBJ1-1): SAVISQKPSRDICQRGTSLTIQCQVDSQVTMMFWYRQQPGQSLTLIATANQGSEATYESGFVIDKFPISRPNLTFSTLTVSNMSPEDSSIYLCSVEGQGGTEAFFGQGTRLTVV.

The chain uses TRBV7-2 and TRBJ2-7, with D possibly matching TRBD2 (6 bases). V shed 0 bases and J shed 7 bases, with 13 bases lying between them. The CDR3 contains 14 residues. CDR1 is SGHTA and CDR2 is FQGNSA in the germline V gene. CDR3 protein: CASSLAGWSGEQYF. In DNA form, the CDR3 reads TGTGCCAGCAGCTTAGCGGGGTGGAGCGGGGAGCAGTACTTC.

The chain uses TRBV5-6 and TRBJ2-2, with D perhaps TRBD1 or TRBD2 (5 bases each). The CDR3 runs 15 residues. V was shortened by 4 bases and J by 2 bases, with 12 bases between the two germline ends. Germline loops: CDR1 SGHDT, CDR2 YYEEEE. DNA for the CDR3: TGTGCCAGCAGCGAGGGGAACTTAAACACCGGGGAGCTGTTTTTT. This gives the protein CASSEGNLNTGELFF.

This clone has more than one count but fewer than ten. This chain uses TRBV7-6 with TRBJ1-2; D gene unclear. V shed 4 bases and J shed 7 bases, with 13 bases lying between them. CDR3 length: 13 residues. Germline V gene lookup returns CDR1 SGHVS and CDR2 FNYEAQ. CDR3 in amino acids: CASSSRYRGGYTF. CDR3 bases: TGTGCCAGCAGCTCCCGCTATCGAGGTGGCTACACCTTC.

This clone has only one observation. The chain employs TRBV5-6 and TRBJ2-2; no definite D call. The germline V gene has CDR1 SGHDT and CDR2 YYEEEE. The CDR3 covers 15 residues. The V gene lost 4 bases and the J gene lost 4 bases, with 14 bases spanning the gap. The CDR3 reads CASSPGAKGTGELFF. The CDR3 DNA follows: TGTGCCAGCAGCCCGGGCGCTAAGGGCACCGGGGAGCTGTTTTTT.

This rearrangement joins TRBV7-3 to TRBJ2-2; no clear D. Looked up from germline, CDR1 is SGHTA and CDR2 is FQGTGA. Trimming took off 9 bases at V and 6 bases at J, with 14 bases between the two ends. The CDR3 has 13 residues. Written as DNA, the CDR3 is TGTGCCAGTTCATGGACGCAATCCGGGGAGCTGTTTTTT. Translating gives CASSWTQSGELFF.

The rearrangement uses TRBV4-2 and TRBJ1-4; 9 nucleotides agree with TRBD1. The length of the CDR3 is 19 residues. The germline V gene has CDR1 LGHNA and CDR2 YNFKEQ. V lost 2 bases to trimming and J lost 4 bases; unmatched junction nucleotides: 14. The CDR3 sequence: CASSQSPSGTGYFNEKLFF. As DNA, the CDR3 is TGTGCCAGCAGCCAATCTCCCTCCGGGACAGGGTACTTTAATGAAAAACTGTTTTTT.

This rearrangement joins TRBV5-4 to TRBJ2-5; no clear D. The tail of the sequence fits TRBJ2-7 better, so the J call may be wrong. The CDR3 has 16 amino acids. Looked up from germline, CDR1 is SGHNT and CDR2 is YYREEE (reference sequence). CDR3 coding DNA: TGTGCCAGCAGCTTGGCCGTGTCCCCCGTGCCCTACGAGCAGTACTTC. It encodes CASSLAVSPVPYEQYF.

This clone was seen a handful of times. The J gene is TRBJ1-1, the V gene TRBV5-4, with D maybe TRBD1 (6 bases). V gave up 0 bases and J gave up 4 bases, with 16 bases separating them. Germline V gives CDR1 SGHNT, CDR2 YYREEE (reference sequence). This CDR3 contains 16 residues. CDR3 coding DNA: TGTGCCAGCAGCTTGGGGGGGGGCACGGGCGGCACTGAAGCTTTCTTT. The encoded protein is CASSLGGGTGGTEAFF.

The genes are TRBV4-2 and TRBJ1-6, with TRBD1 matching over 8 bases. V lost 1 base and J lost 8; bases outside the gene matches: 7. The CDR3 loop spans 16 amino acids. CDR1 LGHNA and CDR2 YNFKEQ come from the germline V gene. Here the CDR3 DNA reads TGTGCCAGCAGCCAAGGATTCGGACAGGGAGATTCACCCCTCCACTTT. It yields the protein CASSQGFGQGDSPLHF.

The chain is built from TRBV6-6 and TRBJ2-7, with 8 bases that match TRBD2. J was trimmed by 4 bases and V by 7 bases; bases with no gene match: 9. CDR1 and CDR2 (germline): MNHNY, SVGAGI (reference sequence). This CDR3 is built from 14 residues. CDR3 coding DNA: TGTGCCAGCAAGGCGGGAGGTCGGGGGTACGAGCAGTACTTC. Encoded protein: CASKAGGRGYEQYF.

J is TRBJ1-1 and V is TRBV5-1; 9 bases are a match to TRBD1. With V trimmed by 4 bases and J by 4 bases, 5 bases remained unmatched. The CDR3 is 14 amino acids. From germline, CDR1 is SGHRS and CDR2 YFSETQ. The CDR3 coding sequence is TGCGCCAGCAGCCCAGACAGGGGGAGCACTGAAGCTTTCTTT. Its protein is CASSPDRGSTEAFF.

The rearrangement uses TRBV5-4 and TRBJ2-1; D assignment may be TRBD1 or TRBD2 (6 bases each). Germline-derived CDR1 and CDR2 are SGHNT and YYREEE (reference sequence). CDR3 length equals 17 residues. Trimming cost V 2 bases and J 0 bases, with 15 bases left between them. This CDR3 is CASSLEGGVRSYNEQFF. The CDR3 nucleotides are TGTGCCAGCAGCTTAGAGGGGGGAGTCCGCTCCTACAATGAGCAGTTCTTC.

This chain connects TRBV7-3 to TRBJ1-2; possibly TRBD1 for D (5 bases). The CDR3 spans 13 residues. The germline V gene has CDR1 SGHTA and CDR2 FQGTGA. V was shortened by 5 bases and J by 4 bases, with 11 bases between the two germline ends. The CDR3 reads CASSGSGGYGYTF. The DNA for the CDR3 is TGTGCCAGCAGCGGCAGTGGGGGCTATGGCTACACCTTC.

The chain uses TRBV19 and TRBJ2-5; D is possibly TRBD1 (5 bases). This CDR3 comprises 14 residues. The germline V gene encodes CDR1 LNHDA and CDR2 SQIVND (reference sequence). Trimming shortened V by 6 bases and J by 2 bases, and 13 bases separated the two germline ends. This CDR3 reads CASRPARDQETQYF. The CDR3 DNA sequence: TGTGCCAGTAGGCCCGCCAGGGATCAAGAGACCCAGTACTTC.